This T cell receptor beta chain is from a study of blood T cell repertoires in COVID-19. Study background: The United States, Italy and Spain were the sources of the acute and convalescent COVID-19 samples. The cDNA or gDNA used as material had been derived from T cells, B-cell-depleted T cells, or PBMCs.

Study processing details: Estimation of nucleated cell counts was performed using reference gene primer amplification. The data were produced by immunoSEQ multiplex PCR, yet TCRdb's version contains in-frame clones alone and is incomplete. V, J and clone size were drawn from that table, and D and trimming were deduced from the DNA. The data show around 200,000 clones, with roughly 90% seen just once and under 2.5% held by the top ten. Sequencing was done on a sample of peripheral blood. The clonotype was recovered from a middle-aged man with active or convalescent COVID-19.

The CDR3 is CASSRGGTEAFF. The CDR3 DNA is TGTGCCAGCAGTCGGGGGGGGACTGAAGCTTTCTTT. The chain couples TRBV2 to TRBJ1-1; D might be TRBD1 (5 bases). CDR1 and CDR2 from the germline V gene are SNHLY and FYNNEI. The CDR3 extends over 12 amino acids. V lost 5 bases to trimming and J lost 5 bases, with 9 bases between them.